Given below is one T cell receptor beta chain in context. This record comes from a study of T cell changes during pregnancy in multiple sclerosis. Germline CDR1 is SGHRS and CDR2 is YFSETQ. The CDR3 covers 11 residues. J gave up 13 bases and V 6 bases, and 7 bases lay outside the gene matches. Libraries were prepared by immunoSEQ multiplex PCR; TCRdb keeps only in-frame clonotypes and omits some of them. This sample has about 53,000 clones; around 90% occur once, and the top ten carry less than 0.6%. The chain has TRBV5-1 and TRBJ1-2, with TRBD1 identical over 9 bases. This specimen was CD4+ T cells from peripheral blood mononuclear cells, taken in the third trimester of pregnancy. The receptor's source is a female donor with multiple sclerosis, enrolled in a pregnancy study. This CDR3 is CASIGQGLATF. In DNA form, the CDR3 reads TGCGCCAGCATTGGACAGGGGCTCGCCACCTTC.